The clone carrying this T cell receptor (beta chain) was picked up one time. This sample was included in a study of control samples from healthy donors and cancer patients. Sequenced by immunoSEQ multiplex PCR; TCRdb stores in-frame clones only, minus some. The sample carries approximately 84,000 clones, roughly four fifths recorded once. Trimming took 2 bases from V and 8 from J; bases not matched to a gene: 9. The CDR3 consists of 15 residues. Germline V gene lookup returns CDR1 MDHEN and CDR2 SYDVKM. The chain uses TRBV28 and TRBJ2-1; 7 positions match TRBD2. This receptor was identified in an older woman in good health. Sequences were obtained from blood. The CDR3 sequence: CASSLRGRTRDEQFF. The CDR3, as DNA: TGTGCCAGCAGTTTACGCGGGAGAACTCGGGATGAGCAGTTCTTC.